Presented here are 11 T cell receptor beta chains from one specimen sequenced in a study of T cells in Graves' hyperthyroidism and ophthalmopathy. Authors of the study amplified TCR beta CDR3 regions from RNA transcripts. The primer set for the first-round RT-PCR of the TCR CDR3 was HTBI. A single record per CDR3 protein comes from TCRdb applying MiXCR to the multiplex PCR reads. Found here are 600,000 or so distinct CDR3 sequences, about half of them singletons; the top ten hold about 7.8%. The sample was peripheral blood or thyroid tissue (not recorded which). The receptors here all came from a woman younger than 35 with Graves' hyperthyroidism.

Of note for this clonotype: At one end the junction does not follow the germline gene, possibly because of a read error. The V gene is TRBV10-3, the J gene TRBJ2-5; D unresolved. The CDR3 has 13 residues. CDR1 is ENHRY, CDR2 SYGVKD, per germline. In DNA form, the CDR3 reads TGTGCCAGCAGTGCCCGCCTCCAAGAGACCCAGTACTTC. This codes for CASSARLQETQYF.

This sequence joins TRBV12-3 or TRBV12-4 and TRBJ1-3; a weak D match, TRBD1 (6 bases). This CDR3 contains 15 residues. V lost 2 bases and J lost 3, with 11 bases in between. DNA for the CDR3: TGTGCCAGCAGTTTACGGGGGCTTATTGGAAACACCATATATTTT. The encoded protein is CASSLRGLIGNTIYF.

This clonotype was seen a handful of times. The chain has TRBV29-1 and TRBJ1-4, with D hard to call. The germline V gene encodes CDR1 SQVTM and CDR2 ANQGSEA. V dropped 1 base and J dropped 13 bases, with 1 base sitting between them. CDR3 length equals 8 residues. The CDR3 nucleotides are TGCAGCGTTGAAGGACTGTTTTTT. Residues: CSVEGLFF.

The rearrangement links TRBV7-6 to TRBJ1-2, with no clear D. The V gene's germline CDR1 is SGHVS and CDR2 FNYEAQ. The V and J ends lost 1 base and 8 bases respectively, with 17 bases between them. The CDR3 extends over 15 amino acids. CDR3 amino acids: CASSLVIGQVDGYTF. CDR3 sequence (DNA): TGTGCCAGCAGCTTAGTAATCGGCCAGGTTGACGGCTACACCTTC.

This chain connects TRBV25-1 to TRBJ2-2; no reliable D call. Germline-derived CDR1 and CDR2 are MGHDK and SYGVNS. The CDR3 sequence is 16 residues long. The V and J ends lost 6 bases and 0 bases respectively, with 14 bases between them. CDR3 amino acids: CASSLIARSNTGELFF. In DNA form, the CDR3 reads TGTGCCAGCAGCTTGATAGCCCGATCGAACACCGGGGAGCTGTTTTTT.

The chain is built from TRBV9 and TRBJ1-1; D possibly corresponds to TRBD1 (5 bases). The germline gives CDR1 SGDLS, CDR2 YYNGEE. This CDR3 is 14 amino acids long. The V gene lost 3 bases and the J gene lost 2 bases, with 11 bases spanning the gap. CDR3 sequence: CASSALTVNTEAFF. The CDR3 nucleotides read TGTGCCAGCAGCGCCCTGACAGTTAACACTGAAGCTTTCTTT.

This clonotype was counted only a few times. The rearrangement uses TRBV2 and TRBJ2-7; either TRBD1 or TRBD2 may supply D (5 bases each). The germline V and J ends were trimmed by 4 bases and 7 bases, with 14 bases remaining between them. The germline gives CDR1 SNHLY, CDR2 FYNNEI. CDR3 length equals 13 residues. The CDR3 reads CASSGGSWGEQYF. The CDR3 DNA reads TGTGCCAGCAGTGGTGGGTCGTGGGGGGAGCAGTACTTC.

V usage is TRBV25-1 and J usage is TRBJ2-7; 8 nucleotides match TRBD1. V lost 6 bases to trimming and J lost 4 bases; unmatched junction nucleotides: 8. This CDR3 spans 14 amino acids. Germline V lookup: CDR1 MGHDK, CDR2 SYGVNS. This CDR3 is CASSSGGVWYEQYF. CDR3 nucleotides: TGTGCCAGCAGCTCAGGGGGCGTATGGTACGAGCAGTACTTC.

The V and J genes are TRBV7-9 and TRBJ2-6; TRBD1 aligns across 7 bases. The germline CDR1 and CDR2 sequences are SEHNR and FQNEAQ (reference sequence). The CDR3 consists of 14 residues. Losses at the gene ends were 6 bases for V and 13 bases for J; bases not matched to a gene: 12. The CDR3 coding sequence is TGTGCCAGCAGAAGCGACAGGGTCGGGCGGGTCCTGACTTTC. Its translation: CASRSDRVGRVLTF.

The chain uses TRBV7-8 and TRBJ1-2, with TRBD1 identical over 7 bases. CDR1 and CDR2 from the germline V gene are SGHVS and FQNEAQ. The CDR3 has 16 amino acids. Trimming at V came to 5 bases and at J to 7 bases, leaving 16 bases not matched to a gene. The CDR3 reads CASSPPTRQGGRGYTF. The CDR3 DNA reads TGTGCCAGCAGCCCACCAACCCGACAGGGTGGACGTGGCTACACCTTC.

This clonotype was seen only a few times. The DNA of the CDR3 is TGTGCCAGCATGAACGCCCGGGACAAAATTGAAGCTTTCTTT. Its protein is CASMNARDKIEAFF. The gene calls are TRBV2 and TRBJ1-1; D perhaps matches TRBD1 (6 bases). The CDR3 is 14 residues long. Trimming shortened V by 7 bases and J by 7 bases, and 19 bases separated the two germline ends. Germline V gene sequence: CDR1 SNHLY, CDR2 FYNNEI. Full variable domain (outside the CDR3, taken from reference TRBV2 and TRBJ1-1): EPEVTQTPSHQVTQMGQEVILRCVPISNHLYFYWYRQILGQKVEFLVSFYNNEISEKSEIFDDQFSVERPDGSNFTLKIRSTKLEDSAMYFCASMNARDKIEAFFGQGTRLTVV.